These 2 T cell receptor beta chains share one sample of origin, sequenced in a study of memory CD8 T cells in hepatitis C reinfection. Documented time point: peak reinfection, 3 to 8 weeks after reinfection detection. No in vitro expansion preceded TCR sequencing of the sorted cells. Sequenced by immunoSEQ multiplex PCR; TCRdb stores in-frame clones only, minus some. This repertoire shows around 47,000 clones, 85% to 90% found once; its top ten account for around 1.2%. Sample: naive CD8+ T cells sorted from blood. Source of these receptors: a man younger than 30 with hepatitis C virus infection.

This chain links TRBV28 with TRBJ2-7; no clear D. CDR1 and CDR2 (germline): MDHEN, SYDVKM. CDR3 length: 10 residues. Trimming left V 6 bases short and J 4 bases short, with 4 bases between. CDR3 bases: TGTGCCAGCAGCCAGTACGAGCAGTACTTC. Residues: CASSQYEQYF.

This chain connects TRBV4-3 to TRBJ2-3; 9 bases align to TRBD1. Germline trimming cut 3 bases from V and 2 bases from J; bases unmatched to any gene: 9. The CDR3 totals 17 residues. CDR1 is LGHNA, CDR2 YSLEER, per germline. The DNA of the CDR3 is TGCGCCAGCAGCCACGAATCTCGGACAGGGGACACAGATACGCAGTATTTT. Translated: CASSHESRTGDTDTQYF.